The 25 T cell receptor beta chains below were found in one sample sequenced in a study of blood T cells in healthy people across ages (dated by TCRdb to between 2015 and 2016). Library method: 5' RACE. Reads for this sample came from an Illumina HiSeq 2500. A second PCR of 7 to 11 cycles was run with a J-beta primer mix and a sample-barcoded 5' primer. Clones were called with MiXCR by TCRdb after fastp trimmed the public reads at Q25, and only in-frame beta chains were retained. Identical CDR3 protein sequences are pooled into one entry, listed with their most common genes and DNA. The sample table holds about 780,000 distinct CDR3 sequences, of which 35% to 50% were seen once. Of the sample, 15% to 20% falls within the top ten clones. Sequencing was done on a sample of blood. The receptors stem from a man older than 75 in good health.

The J gene is TRBJ2-1, the V gene TRBV20-1, with D possibly being TRBD2 (6 bases). CDR1 and CDR2 (germline): DFQATT, SNEGSKA (reference sequence). The CDR3 covers 16 residues. Trimming stripped 6 bases from V and 3 bases from J, with 21 bases between. The CDR3 is CSATPRESPLYNEQFF. For the CDR3, the DNA is TGCAGTGCGACCCCCCGGGAGTCCCCCCTCTACAATGAGCAGTTCTTC.

Comment on this clonotype: This may be a read error, as it is one base from a much larger clone. The chain employs TRBV27 and TRBJ2-7, with TRBD2 as a possible D gene (5 bases). Trimming removed 6 bases at V and 0 bases at J, with 12 bases between. The CDR3 length is 14 residues. Germline V lookup: CDR1 MNHEY, CDR2 SMNVEV (reference sequence). CDR3 DNA: TGTGCCAGCAGAGGACGAGCGGACTCCTACGAGCAGTACTTC. Translation gives CASRGRADSYEQYF.

This clonotype was counted many times. The chain is built from TRBV7-2 and TRBJ2-3; D not certain. Germline lookup yields CDR1 SGHTA and CDR2 FQGNSA. V was shortened by 10 bases and J by 0 bases, with 14 bases between the two germline ends. The CDR3 runs 14 residues. The CDR3 loop is CATQAFTSTDTQYF. The CDR3 DNA follows: TGTGCCACCCAAGCGTTTACTAGCACAGATACGCAGTATTTT.

The chain has TRBV7-2 and TRBJ1-5; D might be TRBD1 (6 bases). Between the trimmed V and J ends, which lost 3 bases and 6 bases, there was a span of 18 bases. Germline values: CDR1 SGHTA, CDR2 FQGNSA. This CDR3 contains 16 residues. The CDR3 sequence is CASSFAGTKSGQPQHF. The CDR3 nucleotides read TGTGCCAGCAGCTTTGCCGGGACAAAGAGTGGTCAGCCCCAGCATTTT. The full variable domain, its missing parts supplied by reference TRBV7-2 and TRBJ1-5, is GAGVSQSPSNKVTEKGKDVELRCDPISGHTALYWYRQSLGQGLEFLIYFQGNSAPDKSGLPSDRFSAERTGGSVSTLTIQRTQQEDSAVYLCASSFAGTKSGQPQHFGDGTRLSIL.

This clonotype was detected ten times or more. The J gene is TRBJ2-1, the V gene TRBV29-1; 12 bases align to TRBD1. Trimming cost V 4 bases and J 0 bases; bases outside gene matches: 7. There are 17 residues in the CDR3. Germline loops: CDR1 SQVTM, CDR2 ANQGSEA. The CDR3 here is CSVAGTGGFGSYNEQFF. The CDR3 region has the DNA TGCAGCGTTGCCGGGACAGGGGGCTTTGGCTCCTACAATGAGCAGTTCTTC.

A few counts support this clonotype. CDR3: CSVILAGGPDTQYF. As DNA, the CDR3 is TGCAGCGTTATACTAGCGGGAGGCCCAGATACGCAGTATTTT. The chain carries TRBV20-1 and TRBJ2-3; TRBD2 aligns across 12 bases. CDR1 and CDR2 (germline): DFQATT, SNEGSKA (reference sequence). This CDR3 comprises 14 residues.

This clonotype was detected ten times or more. The chain combines TRBV9 with TRBJ2-7; D possibly corresponds to TRBD2 (6 bases). V was trimmed by 3 bases and J by 3 bases, leaving 19 bases between them. This CDR3 region has 16 residues. Germline V gene data show CDR1 as SGDLS and CDR2 as YYNGEE. The CDR3 sequence: CASSARERSGSYEQYF. CDR3 coding DNA: TGTGCCAGCAGCGCCCGGGAGCGTAGCGGTAGCTACGAGCAGTACTTC.

This chain uses TRBV6-1 with TRBJ2-1; 12 nucleotides agree with TRBD2. The CDR3 runs to 14 residues. CDR1 is MNHNS and CDR2 is SASEGT in the germline V gene. V shed 6 bases, J shed 7 bases, and the junction held 4 bases outside the gene matches. The CDR3, as DNA: TGTGCCAGCAGACTAGCGGGAGGTTTTAATGAGCAGTTCTTC. Protein: CASRLAGGFNEQFF.

This clonotype has more than one count but fewer than ten. The gene calls are TRBV9 and TRBJ1-5; 9 bases line up with TRBD1. From germline, CDR1 is SGDLS and CDR2 YYNGEE. The CDR3 has 17 amino acids. V was clipped by 2 bases and J by 5 bases; unmatched bases: 11. CDR3 bases: TGTGCCAGCAGCGTCCACAGGGGGCGGCGGTGGGATCAGCCCCAGCATTTT. The encoded protein is CASSVHRGRRWDQPQHF.

This sequence joins TRBV29-1 and TRBJ2-5, with 7 bases matching TRBD1. The junction had 9 bases not matched to a gene; V was cut back by 6 bases and J by 5 bases. The CDR3 consists of 13 residues. In germline, CDR1 is SQVTM, CDR2 ANQGSEA. CDR3 sequence reads: CSVETGPGETQYF. The CDR3 nucleotides are TGCAGCGTCGAGACAGGGCCGGGGGAGACCCAGTACTTC.

The CDR3: CSASEVWERTYRGGNEQFF. CDR3 nucleotides: TGCAGTGCTAGCGAGGTGTGGGAGCGGACCTATCGGGGCGGCAATGAGCAGTTCTTC. The rearrangement joins TRBV20-1 to TRBJ2-1; tentatively, D is TRBD1 or TRBD2 (5 bases each). The germline V gene has CDR1 DFQATT and CDR2 SNEGSKA (reference sequence). V was cut by 3 bases and J by 6 bases, with 30 bases left in between. The CDR3 loop spans 19 amino acids.

The chain links TRBV12-5 to TRBJ2-1; a weak D match, TRBD1 (5 bases). Germline V CDR1 and CDR2: LGHNT, FRNRAP. This CDR3 contains 15 residues. V lost 1 base to trimming and J lost 0 bases, with 7 bases between them. The CDR3 DNA reads as TGTGCTAGTGGTTTGGGCCAGGGCTCCTACAATGAGCAGTTCTTC. This gives the protein CASGLGQGSYNEQFF. Full variable domain (remainder filled in from reference TRBV12-5 and TRBJ2-1): DARVTQTPRHKVTEMGQEVTMRCQPILGHNTVFWYRQTMMQGLELLAYFRNRAPLDDSGMPKDRFSAEMPDATLATLKIQPSEPRDSAVYFCASGLGQGSYNEQFFGPGTRLTVL.

Only a few counts were recorded for this clonotype. The rearrangement joins TRBV7-2 to TRBJ2-2, with a possible D match to TRBD2 (5 bases). The CDR3 is 14 amino acids. V gave up 6 bases and J gave up 4 bases, with 12 bases separating them. CDR1 and CDR2 (germline): SGHTA, FQGNSA. The CDR3 nucleotides are TGTGCCAGCAGTGATGGGAGAGTCACCGGGGAGCTGTTTTTT. Translating it yields CASSDGRVTGELFF.

V and J are TRBV6-5 and TRBJ1-1; 8 positions agree with TRBD1. The germline gives CDR1 MNHEY, CDR2 SVGAGI. Unmatched junction bases numbered 6, after V lost 5 bases and J lost 1 base. The CDR3 is 15 residues long. Here the CDR3 DNA reads TGTGCCAGCAGTCGACAGGGGAGTAAGAACACTGAAGCTTTCTTT. This encodes CASSRQGSKNTEAFF.

This clonotype has just a few counts. The chain is built from TRBV5-1 and TRBJ2-5; D gene ambiguous. Trimming took off 1 base at V and 0 bases at J, with 10 bases between the two ends. Germline V gene data show CDR1 as SGHRS and CDR2 as YFSETQ. This CDR3 is built from 15 residues. DNA for the CDR3: TGCGCCAGCAGCTTGTGGACGCGGAACCAAGAGACCCAGTACTTC. Encoded protein: CASSLWTRNQETQYF.

A note on this clonotype: Its ends do not fully match the called genes, so a read error is possible. The V and J genes are TRBV10-3 and TRBJ2-7; the match to TRBD2 covers 8 bases. The germline V gene encodes CDR1 ENHRY and CDR2 SYGVKD. The CDR3 length is 13 residues. The CDR3 DNA sequence: TGTGCTATCAGCCCGGGACTAGTTGACGAGCAGTACTTC. The encoded protein is CAISPGLVDEQYF.

This chain links TRBV5-1 with TRBJ2-3; no definite D call. Trimming left V 0 bases short and J 4 bases short, with 9 bases between. The CDR3 spans 14 residues. Germline assignment: CDR1 SGHRS and CDR2 YFSETQ. This CDR3 is CASSLAAFPDTQYF. The CDR3 coding sequence is TGCGCCAGCAGCTTGGCGGCCTTCCCAGATACGCAGTATTTT.

This clonotype was observed at least ten times. This chain connects TRBV11-3 to TRBJ2-1; D is ambiguous. V lost 4 bases and J 8 bases, leaving 6 bases between the germline ends. Germline lookup yields CDR1 SGHNT and CDR2 YENEEA. The CDR3 extends over 11 amino acids. The CDR3 reads CASSYGDEQFF. The DNA for the CDR3 is TGTGCCAGCAGCTATGGTGATGAGCAGTTCTTC.

This CDR3 is CSVAYTGGEETQYF. The CDR3 nucleotides read TGCAGCGTAGCCTATACTGGGGGCGAAGAGACCCAGTACTTC. The rearrangement uses TRBV29-1 and TRBJ2-5, with D possibly TRBD1 on 6 matching bases. The germline V gene encodes CDR1 SQVTM and CDR2 ANQGSEA. This CDR3 contains 14 residues. The ends were cut back, 6 bases at V and 3 bases at J, with 17 bases in the middle.

The V call is TRBV27, the J call TRBJ1-1; D gene unclear. CDR3 length equals 13 residues. Trimming took 1 base from V and 6 from J, leaving 9 bases between them. Germline CDR1 reads MNHEY; CDR2 reads SMNVEV (reference sequence). The chain's CDR3 is CASSLYGGPEAFF. The CDR3 bases are TGTGCCAGCAGTTTATACGGAGGCCCTGAAGCTTTCTTT.

This chain uses TRBV24-1 with TRBJ2-7; TRBD2 agrees at 13 bases. The CDR3 is made up of 15 amino acids. Looked up from germline, CDR1 is KGHDR and CDR2 is SFDVKD. Trimming at V came to 7 bases and at J to 3 bases, leaving 5 bases not matched to a gene. The CDR3 here is CATSNGLAGVYEQYF. Here the CDR3 DNA reads TGTGCCACCAGCAACGGACTAGCGGGAGTCTACGAGCAGTACTTC.

The genes are TRBV20-1 and TRBJ2-7, with D perhaps matching TRBD2 (5 bases). This CDR3 spans 13 amino acids. The V end lost 2 bases, the J end lost 2 bases, and 10 bases lay between the germline ends. Germline assignment: CDR1 DFQATT and CDR2 SNEGSKA (reference sequence). The CDR3 spells CSARRRVPYEQYF. The DNA of the CDR3 is TGCAGTGCTAGACGGCGGGTCCCCTACGAGCAGTACTTC.

The chain combines TRBV25-1 with TRBJ2-1; D ambiguous. CDR3 length equals 10 residues. Germline loops: CDR1 MGHDK, CDR2 SYGVNS. V lost 1 base and J lost 11, with 3 bases in between. CDR3 coding DNA: TGTGCCAGCAGTGAATTAAAGCAGTTCTTC. This encodes CASSELKQFF.

This clonotype was observed a few times. The V gene is TRBV6-6, the J gene TRBJ2-3; the match to TRBD1 covers 7 bases. CDR1 is MNHNY, CDR2 SVGAGI, per germline (reference sequence). After removal of 4 bases from V and 4 bases from J, the junction contained 8 bases not matched to a gene. This CDR3 is built from 15 residues. This chain's CDR3 is CASSSPRQGSDTQYF. The CDR3, as DNA: TGTGCCAGCAGTTCGCCCAGACAGGGCTCAGATACGCAGTATTTT.

This clonotype occurred a few times. The chain employs TRBV6-1 and TRBJ2-5; TRBD1 matches at 7 bases. The DNA end is a closer match to TRBJ2-7, so the J assignment may be wrong. This CDR3 is 15 amino acids long. The germline gives CDR1 MNHNS, CDR2 SASEGT. CDR3 DNA: TGTGCCAGCAACTACGGTGGGACAGCCTTCTACGAGCAGTACTTC. Its translation: CASNYGGTAFYEQYF.